This T cell receptor (beta chain) was observed in a study of T cells in Graves' hyperthyroidism and ophthalmopathy. Whole-study context: Peripheral blood samples were taken at initial diagnosis, prior to any treatment. Study-level results: A median around 6 months before onset, the model predicted ophthalmopathy.

V shed 5 bases and J 0 bases; nucleotides not matched to a gene: 3. CDR1 is MDHEN, CDR2 SYDVKM, per germline. CDR3 length: 15 residues. Thyroid ultrasound and orbital computed tomography, with clinical symptoms and serum thyroxine and TRAb, informed diagnoses. This clonotype has a count of ten or more. Its antigen is undetermined. It was RNA transcripts that yielded the amplified TCR beta CDR3 regions. HTBI primers were used for first-round RT-PCR of the TCR CDR3. TCRdb passed the multiplex PCR reads through MiXCR, listing each CDR3 protein once. The data show approximately 510,000 distinct CDR3 sequences, 20% seen once.

The receptor was isolated from a man younger than 35 with Graves' hyperthyroidism. The chain recombines TRBV28 with TRBJ1-5, with TRBD1 matching 8 bases. Input material: blood. CDR3 sequence reads: CASSTTGVSNQPQHF. The CDR3 DNA reads as TGTGCCAGCAGTACGACAGGGGTTAGCAATCAGCCCCAGCATTTT. Based on the CDR3 plus reference TRBV28 and TRBJ1-5, the full variable domain is DVKVTQSSRYLVKRTGEKVFLECVQDMDHENMFWYRQDPGLGLRLIYFSYDVKMKEKGDIPEGYSVSREKKERFSLILESASTNQTSMYLCASSTTGVSNQPQHFGDGTRLSIL.